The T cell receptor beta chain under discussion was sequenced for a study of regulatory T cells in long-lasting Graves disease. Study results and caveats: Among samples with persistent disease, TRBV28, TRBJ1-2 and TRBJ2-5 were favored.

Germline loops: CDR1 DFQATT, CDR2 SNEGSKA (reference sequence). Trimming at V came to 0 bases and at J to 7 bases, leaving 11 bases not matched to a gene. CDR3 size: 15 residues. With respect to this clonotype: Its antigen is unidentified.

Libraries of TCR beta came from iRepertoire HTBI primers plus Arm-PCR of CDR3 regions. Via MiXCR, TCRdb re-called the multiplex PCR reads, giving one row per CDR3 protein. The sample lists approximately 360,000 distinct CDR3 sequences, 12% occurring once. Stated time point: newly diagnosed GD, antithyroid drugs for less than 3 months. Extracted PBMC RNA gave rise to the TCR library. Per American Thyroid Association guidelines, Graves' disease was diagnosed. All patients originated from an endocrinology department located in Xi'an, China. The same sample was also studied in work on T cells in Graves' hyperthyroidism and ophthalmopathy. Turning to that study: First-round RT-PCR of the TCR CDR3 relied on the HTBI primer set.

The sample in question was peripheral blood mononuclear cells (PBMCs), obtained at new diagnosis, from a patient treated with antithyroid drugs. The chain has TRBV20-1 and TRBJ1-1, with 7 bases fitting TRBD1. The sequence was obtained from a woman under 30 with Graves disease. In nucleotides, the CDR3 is TGCAGTGCTAGAGAGGCGGGAGAGGGGGCCTATGAAGCTTTCTTT. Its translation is CSAREAGEGAYEAFF.